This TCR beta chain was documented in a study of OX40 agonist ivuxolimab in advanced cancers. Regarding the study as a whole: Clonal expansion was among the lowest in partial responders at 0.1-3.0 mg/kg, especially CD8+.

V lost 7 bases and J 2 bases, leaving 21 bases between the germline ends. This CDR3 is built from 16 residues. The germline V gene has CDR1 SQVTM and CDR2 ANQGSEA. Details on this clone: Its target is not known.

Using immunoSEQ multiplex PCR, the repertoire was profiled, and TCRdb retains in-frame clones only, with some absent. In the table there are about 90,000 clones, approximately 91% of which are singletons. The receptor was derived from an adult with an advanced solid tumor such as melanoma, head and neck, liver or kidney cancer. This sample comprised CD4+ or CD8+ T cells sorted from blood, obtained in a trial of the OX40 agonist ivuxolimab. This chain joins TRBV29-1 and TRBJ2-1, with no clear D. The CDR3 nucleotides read TGCAGCGCCCGAAAAGGAGCTAGGGCCACCTACAATGAGCAGTTCTTC. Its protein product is CSARKGARATYNEQFF.